Shown below are 16 T cell receptor beta chains from a single sample sequenced in a study of T cell responses to AZD1222 COVID-19 vaccine. TCRdb keeps only in-frame clones here, not all; method: immunoSEQ multiplex PCR. The table has roughly 150,000 clones, roughly 92% seen once; the top ten hold around 1.7%. Sequenced material: peripheral blood, taken on day 0 of AZD1222 vaccination. The receptors come from an adult in good health.

J is TRBJ2-7 and V is TRBV18; D perhaps matches TRBD1 (6 bases). This CDR3 contains 14 residues. The germline V gene encodes CDR1 KGHSH and CDR2 LQKENI. Trimming took 10 bases from V and 1 from J, leaving 17 bases between them. CDR3 nucleotide sequence: TGTGCCACCCTTTCGGACAGCGTTTCCTACGAGCAGTACTTC. Translation: CATLSDSVSYEQYF.

The chain uses TRBV28 and TRBJ2-7; 10 nucleotides align to TRBD1. The CDR3 runs to 16 residues. V was pared by 4 bases and J by 0 bases, with 6 bases of the junction left unmatched. Germline-derived CDR1 and CDR2 are MDHEN and SYDVKM. This CDR3 is CASSSSGTGDSYEQYF. The CDR3 coding sequence is TGTGCCAGCAGTTCCTCCGGGACAGGGGACTCCTACGAGCAGTACTTC. Using reference TRBV28 and TRBJ2-7 for the parts outside the CDR3, the full variable domain is DVKVTQSSRYLVKRTGEKVFLECVQDMDHENMFWYRQDPGLGLRLIYFSYDVKMKEKGDIPEGYSVSREKKERFSLILESASTNQTSMYLCASSSSGTGDSYEQYFGPGTRLTVT.

J is TRBJ1-6 and V is TRBV5-4, with a tentative D call TRBD1 (5 bases). Germline V lookup: CDR1 SGHNT, CDR2 YYREEE (reference sequence). Trimming took off 0 bases at V and 10 bases at J, with 11 bases between the two ends. CDR3 length: 14 residues. The CDR3 DNA reads as TGTGCCAGCAGCTTGGTGGGGCCTCAATCACCCCTCCACTTT. Its protein product is CASSLVGPQSPLHF.

V is TRBV14 and J is TRBJ2-7; D gene ambiguous. The CDR3 is made up of 14 amino acids. V was cut by 0 bases and J by 3 bases, with 9 bases left in between. Germline CDR1 SGHDN, CDR2 FVKESK. The chain's CDR3 is CASSQDYRLYEQYF. The CDR3 nucleotides read TGTGCCAGCAGCCAAGACTACAGACTCTACGAGCAGTACTTC.

The chain links TRBV14 to TRBJ1-2; D is perhaps TRBD1 (5 bases). This CDR3 region has 13 residues. Germline V gives CDR1 SGHDN, CDR2 FVKESK. The V gene lost 1 base and the J gene lost 4 bases, with 7 bases spanning the gap. CDR3 loop: CASSQVTGYGYTF. The CDR3 DNA reads as TGTGCCAGCAGCCAAGTAACAGGCTATGGCTACACCTTC.

The chain couples TRBV10-1 to TRBJ1-2, with D hard to call. Germline-derived CDR1 and CDR2 are WNHNN and SYGVQD (reference sequence). V was shortened by 0 bases and J by 1 base, with 18 bases between the two germline ends. This CDR3 contains 18 residues. The CDR3 loop reads CASSESPPGEWGNYGYTF. Here the CDR3 DNA reads TGCGCCAGCAGTGAGTCGCCCCCCGGGGAGTGGGGTAACTATGGCTACACCTTC.

This chain connects TRBV4-1 to TRBJ2-1, with a possible D match to TRBD2 (6 bases). V lost 1 base to trimming and J lost 7 bases, with 20 bases between them. The CDR3 covers 17 residues. Germline V gene sequence: CDR1 MGHRA, CDR2 YSYEKL. This CDR3 is CASSQASGRGRLNEQFF. The CDR3 DNA follows: TGCGCCAGCAGCCAAGCCTCTGGGCGGGGCCGTTTGAATGAGCAGTTCTTC.

The CDR3 loop is CASSSGQDYEQYF. The DNA of the CDR3 is TGTGCCAGCAGTTCGGGACAGGATTACGAGCAGTACTTC. The chain carries TRBV7-2 and TRBJ2-7; 8 nucleotides agree with TRBD1. Germline CDR1 and CDR2: SGHTA and FQGNSA. Trimming removed 6 bases from V and 4 bases from J; junction bases left unmatched: 5. The CDR3 is 13 amino acids.

This chain connects TRBV7-9 to TRBJ1-1, with D unclear. Germline V CDR1 and CDR2: SEHNR, FQNEAQ (reference sequence). The CDR3 has 12 residues. V lost 1 base, J lost 5 bases, and 5 bases lay in between. The chain's CDR3 is CASSLGETEAFF. CDR3 nucleotide sequence: TGTGCCAGCAGCTTAGGGGAGACTGAAGCTTTCTTT. Full variable domain (remainder filled in from reference TRBV7-9 and TRBJ1-1): DTGVSQNPRHKITKRGQNVTFRCDPISEHNRLYWYRQTLGQGPEFLTYFQNEAQLEKSRLLSDRFSAERPKGSFSTLEIQRTEQGDSAMYLCASSLGETEAFFGQGTRLTVV.

The chain has TRBV5-4 and TRBJ2-6; 7 bases fit TRBD1. V dropped 4 bases and J dropped 6; count of bases not matched to a gene: 7. CDR3 size: 15 residues. From germline, CDR1 is SGHNT and CDR2 YYREEE (reference sequence). The CDR3 reads CASSAATGPANVLTF. The CDR3 bases are TGTGCCAGCAGCGCGGCGACAGGGCCGGCCAACGTCCTGACTTTC.

This clone was counted a single time. V and J are TRBV18 and TRBJ2-7, with 11 bases fitting TRBD2. J gave up 5 bases and V 4 bases, and 4 bases lay outside the gene matches. From germline, CDR1 is KGHSH and CDR2 LQKENI. This CDR3 is 14 amino acids long. The CDR3: CASSHTSGRDEQYF. In nucleotides, the CDR3 is TGTGCCAGCTCACATACTAGCGGGAGAGACGAGCAGTACTTC.

The V gene is TRBV27, the J gene TRBJ1-5; TRBD1 agrees at 7 bases. Losses at the gene ends were 1 base for V and 6 bases for J; bases not matched to a gene: 9. Germline CDR1 reads MNHEY; CDR2 reads SMNVEV (reference sequence). This CDR3 region has 16 residues. CDR3 region: CASSLYGRGDSQPQHF. CDR3 DNA sequence: TGTGCCAGCAGTTTATATGGCAGGGGGGACAGTCAGCCCCAGCATTTT.

In its sample, this clone was seen once. This chain connects TRBV7-9 to TRBJ1-4, with TRBD1 as a possible D gene (6 bases). The CDR3 runs to 14 residues. Trimming cost V 5 bases and J 1 base, with 8 bases left between them. CDR1 is SEHNR and CDR2 is FQNEAQ in the germline V gene (reference sequence). The CDR3 reads CASSTRGTNEKLFF. The CDR3 DNA is TGTGCCAGCAGCACCAGGGGAACTAATGAAAAACTGTTTTTT.

Note on this clone: Other nucleotide sequences in the sample specify the same CDR3. The genes are TRBV11-2 and TRBJ2-7; 10 nucleotides align to TRBD1. The germline V gene encodes CDR1 SGHAT and CDR2 FQNNGV. Trimming took 1 base from V and 4 from J; bases not matched to a gene: 1. This CDR3 comprises 14 residues. CDR3 sequence: CASSLGQGAYEQYF. The DNA of the CDR3 is TGTGCCAGCAGCTTAGGACAGGGGGCTTACGAGCAGTACTTC. Filled out from reference TRBV11-2 and TRBJ2-7, the complete variable domain reads EAGVAQSPRYKIIEKRQSVAFWCNPISGHATLYWYQQILGQGPKLLIQFQNNGVVDDSQLPKDRFSAERLKGVDSTLKIQPAKLEDSAVYLCASSLGQGAYEQYFGPGTRLTVT.

This chain links TRBV6-5 with TRBJ1-5, with D unresolved. V dropped 6 bases and J dropped 7 bases, with 7 bases sitting between them. This CDR3 comprises 11 residues. Germline CDR1 reads MNHEY; CDR2 reads SVGAGI. As DNA, the CDR3 is TGTGCCAGCAGGTCACAGCAGCCCCAGCATTTT. Translation: CASRSQQPQHF.

V and J are TRBV5-1 and TRBJ2-1; TRBD2 matches at 9 bases. With V trimmed by 3 bases and J by 6 bases, 10 bases remained unmatched. The CDR3 is 16 amino acids. Germline CDR1 is SGHRS and CDR2 is YFSETQ. The CDR3 loop is CASSYGGLAGTNEQFF. CDR3 nucleotides: TGCGCCAGCAGCTACGGTGGGCTAGCGGGAACCAATGAGCAGTTCTTC.